This section outlines one TCR beta chain sequence together with its context. The germline CDR1 and CDR2 sequences are MNHEY and SMNVEV (reference sequence). This CDR3 contains 18 residues. The junction had 12 bases not matched to a gene; V was cut back by 6 bases and J by 2 bases. These data originate in a study of blood T cell repertoires in COVID-19. The overall study: Italy, Spain and the United States were the sources of the convalescent and acute COVID-19 samples. From T cells, B-cell-depleted T cells, or PBMCs came the material, which was cDNA or gDNA.

In the original workflow: Estimation of nucleated cell counts relied on the amplification of reference gene primers. This table comes from immunoSEQ multiplex PCR, and its TCRdb copy is limited to in-frame clones, with some not included. The V and J calls and the clone size are those of that table, but D and trimming were determined from the DNA. Among 150,000 to 200,000 clones listed, around nine tenths were seen once. Sequencing input: peripheral blood. The origin of this receptor is a man in his fifties or sixties with active or convalescent COVID-19. The chain couples TRBV27 to TRBJ1-4; TRBD1 agrees at 10 bases. The CDR3 sequence: CASRGTGVRWKTNEKLFF. Written as DNA, the CDR3 is TGTGCCAGCAGGGGGACAGGGGTAAGGTGGAAGACTAATGAAAAACTGTTTTTT.